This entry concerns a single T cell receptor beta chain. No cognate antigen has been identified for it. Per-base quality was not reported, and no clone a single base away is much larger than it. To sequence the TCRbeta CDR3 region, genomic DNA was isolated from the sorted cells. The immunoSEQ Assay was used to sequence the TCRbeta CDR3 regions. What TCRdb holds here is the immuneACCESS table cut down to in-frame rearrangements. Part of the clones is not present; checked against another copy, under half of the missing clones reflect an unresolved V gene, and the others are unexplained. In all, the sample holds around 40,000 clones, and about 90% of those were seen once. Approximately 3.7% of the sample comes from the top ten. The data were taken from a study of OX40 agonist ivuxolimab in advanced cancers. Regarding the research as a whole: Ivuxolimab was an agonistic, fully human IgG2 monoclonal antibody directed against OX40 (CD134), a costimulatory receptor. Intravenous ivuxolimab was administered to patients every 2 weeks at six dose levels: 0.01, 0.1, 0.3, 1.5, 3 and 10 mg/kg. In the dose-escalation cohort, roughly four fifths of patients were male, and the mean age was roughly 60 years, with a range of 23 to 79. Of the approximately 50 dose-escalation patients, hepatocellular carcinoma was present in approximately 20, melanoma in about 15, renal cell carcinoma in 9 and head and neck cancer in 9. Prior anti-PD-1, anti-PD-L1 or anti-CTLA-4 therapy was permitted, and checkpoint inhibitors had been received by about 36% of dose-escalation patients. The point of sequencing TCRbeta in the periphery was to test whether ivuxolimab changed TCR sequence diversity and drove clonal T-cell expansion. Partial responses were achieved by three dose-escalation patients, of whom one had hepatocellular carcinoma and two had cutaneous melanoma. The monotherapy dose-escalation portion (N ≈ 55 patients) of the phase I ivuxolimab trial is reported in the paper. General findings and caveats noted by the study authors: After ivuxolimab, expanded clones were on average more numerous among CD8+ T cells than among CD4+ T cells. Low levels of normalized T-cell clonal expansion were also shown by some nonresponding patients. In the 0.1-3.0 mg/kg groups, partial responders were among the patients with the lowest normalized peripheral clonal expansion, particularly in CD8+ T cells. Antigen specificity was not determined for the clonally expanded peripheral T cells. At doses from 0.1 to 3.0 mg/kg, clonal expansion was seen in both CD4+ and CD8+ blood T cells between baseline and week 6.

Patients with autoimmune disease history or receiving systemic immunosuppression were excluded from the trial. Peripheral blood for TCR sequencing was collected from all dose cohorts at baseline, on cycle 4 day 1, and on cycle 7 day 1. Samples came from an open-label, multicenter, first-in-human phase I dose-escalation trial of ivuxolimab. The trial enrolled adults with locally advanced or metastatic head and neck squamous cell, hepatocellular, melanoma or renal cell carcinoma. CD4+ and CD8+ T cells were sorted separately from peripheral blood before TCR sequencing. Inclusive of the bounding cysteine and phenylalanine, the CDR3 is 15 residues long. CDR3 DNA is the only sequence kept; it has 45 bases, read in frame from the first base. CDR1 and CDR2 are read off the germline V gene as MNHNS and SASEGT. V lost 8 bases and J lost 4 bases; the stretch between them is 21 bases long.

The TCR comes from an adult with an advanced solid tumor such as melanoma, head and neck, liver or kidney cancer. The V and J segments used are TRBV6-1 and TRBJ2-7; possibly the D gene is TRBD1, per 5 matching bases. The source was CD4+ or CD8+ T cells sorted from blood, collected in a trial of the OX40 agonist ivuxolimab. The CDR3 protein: CASALRQGKGYEQYF. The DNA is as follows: TGTGCCAGCGCCCTGAGGCAGGGTAAGGGTTACGAGCAGTACTTC.